These T cell receptor beta chains were read from a single sample in a study of blood T cell repertoires in COVID-19. Generated by immunoSEQ multiplex PCR, the TCRdb table keeps only in-frame clones and is missing some. The sample lists more than 200,000 clones, around 90% occurring once. Sequencing was done on a sample of PBMCs or T cells enriched from blood (not recorded which). The source is a man aged 25 to 40 in a cohort exposed to, infected with or recovered from COVID-19 (not recorded which). CDR3s include the opening cysteine and the closing phenylalanine or tryptophan. The order of the fields is CDR3 length, J gene, V gene, CDR3 protein.

>15|TRBJ2-7|TRBV14
CASSPLQGTDYEQYF
>17|TRBJ2-7|TRBV14
CASSSRSGTSGSYEQYF
>12|TRBJ1-1|TRBV5-1
CAPRREGTEAFF
>12|TRBJ2-7|TRBV29-1
CSVGSGGYEQYF
>15|TRBJ2-5|TRBV6-5
CASSRRTLSQETQYF
>15|TRBJ2-1|TRBV7-8
CASSVREGSYNEQFF
>15|TRBJ1-2|TRBV7-9
CASSLPTGRIYGYTF
>15|TRBJ2-5|TRBV6-2/TRBV6-3
CASSPSGSWELTQYF
>18|TRBJ1-3|TRBV7-6
CASSLRGVGGDPGNTIYF
>14|TRBJ2-7|TRBV3-1/TRBV3-2
CASSRTSSEYEQYF
>14|TRBJ2-7|TRBV13
CASTERDRDFEQYF
>15|TRBJ2-1|TRBV10-3
CAPAGSGTSYNEQFF
>14|TRBJ1-2|TRBV24-1
CATADRGPPYGYTF
>17|TRBJ2-7|TRBV6-4
CASRGFKGQAISYEQYF
>15|TRBJ2-7|TRBV6-5
CASRQATSAYYEQYF
>13|TRBJ2-7|TRBV5-6
CASSLTGSYEQYF